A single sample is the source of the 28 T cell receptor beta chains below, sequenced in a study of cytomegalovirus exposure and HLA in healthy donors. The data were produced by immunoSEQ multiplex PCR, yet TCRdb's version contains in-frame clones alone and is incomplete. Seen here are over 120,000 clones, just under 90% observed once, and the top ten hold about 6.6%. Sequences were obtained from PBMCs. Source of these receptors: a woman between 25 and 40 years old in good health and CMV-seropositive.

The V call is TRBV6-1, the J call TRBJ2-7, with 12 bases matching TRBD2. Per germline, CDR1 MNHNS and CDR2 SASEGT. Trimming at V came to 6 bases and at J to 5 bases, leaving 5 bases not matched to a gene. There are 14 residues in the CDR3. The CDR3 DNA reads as TGTGCCAGCAGCCTAGCGGGGGGGAACGACGAGCAGTACTTC. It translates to CASSLAGGNDEQYF.

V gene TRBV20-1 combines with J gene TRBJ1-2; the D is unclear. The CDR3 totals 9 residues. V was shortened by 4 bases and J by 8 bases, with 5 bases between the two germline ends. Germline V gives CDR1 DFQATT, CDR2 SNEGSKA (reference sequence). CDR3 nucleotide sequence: TGCAGTGCTATGGGCGGCTACACCTTC. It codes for CSAMGGYTF.

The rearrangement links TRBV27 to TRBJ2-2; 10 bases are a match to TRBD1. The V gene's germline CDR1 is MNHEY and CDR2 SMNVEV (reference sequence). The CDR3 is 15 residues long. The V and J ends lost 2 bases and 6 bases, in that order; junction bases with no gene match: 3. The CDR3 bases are TGTGCCAGCAGTTTAGCGACAGGGGGCTCCGGGGAGCTGTTTTTT. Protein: CASSLATGGSGELFF.

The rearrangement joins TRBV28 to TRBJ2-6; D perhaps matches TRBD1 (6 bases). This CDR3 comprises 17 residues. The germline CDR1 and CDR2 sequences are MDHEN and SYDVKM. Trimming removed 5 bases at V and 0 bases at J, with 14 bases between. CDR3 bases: TGTGCCAGCAGTCCACAGGACAGTCACTCTGGGGCCAACGTCCTGACTTTC. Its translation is CASSPQDSHSGANVLTF.

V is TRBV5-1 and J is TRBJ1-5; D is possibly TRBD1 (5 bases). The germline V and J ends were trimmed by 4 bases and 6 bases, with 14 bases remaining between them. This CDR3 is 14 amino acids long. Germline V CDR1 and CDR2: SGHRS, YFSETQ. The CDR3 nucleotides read TGCGCCAGCAGCCCGTTGGGCGGGGGTCAGCCCCAGCATTTT. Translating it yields CASSPLGGGQPQHF.

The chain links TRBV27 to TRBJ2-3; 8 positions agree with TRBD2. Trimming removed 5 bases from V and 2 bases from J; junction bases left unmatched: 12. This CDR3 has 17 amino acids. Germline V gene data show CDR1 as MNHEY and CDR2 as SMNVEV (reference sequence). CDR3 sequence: CASSPNREGEDTDTQYF. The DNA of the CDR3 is TGTGCCAGCAGTCCCAACCGGGAGGGGGAGGACACAGATACGCAGTATTTT.

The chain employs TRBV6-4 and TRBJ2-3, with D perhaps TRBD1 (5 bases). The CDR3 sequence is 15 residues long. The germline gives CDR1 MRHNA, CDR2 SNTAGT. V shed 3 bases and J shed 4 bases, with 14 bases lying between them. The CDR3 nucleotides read TGTGCCAGCAGTGAGGCAGGGCAGGGTGCAGATACGCAGTATTTT. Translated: CASSEAGQGADTQYF.

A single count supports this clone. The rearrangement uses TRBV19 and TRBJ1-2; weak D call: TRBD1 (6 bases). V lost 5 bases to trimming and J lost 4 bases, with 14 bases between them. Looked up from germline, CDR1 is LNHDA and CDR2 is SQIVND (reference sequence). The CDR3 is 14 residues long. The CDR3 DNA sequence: TGTGCCAGTAGTGTCGACAGGTCGAGCTATGGCTACACCTTC. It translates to CASSVDRSSYGYTF.

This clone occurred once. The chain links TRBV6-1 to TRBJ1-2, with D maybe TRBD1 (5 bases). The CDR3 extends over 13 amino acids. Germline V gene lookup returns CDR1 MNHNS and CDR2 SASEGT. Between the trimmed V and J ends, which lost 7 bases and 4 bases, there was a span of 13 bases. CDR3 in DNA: TGTGCCAGCATTCAGGGAGGAGTCTATGGCTACACCTTC. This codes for CASIQGGVYGYTF.

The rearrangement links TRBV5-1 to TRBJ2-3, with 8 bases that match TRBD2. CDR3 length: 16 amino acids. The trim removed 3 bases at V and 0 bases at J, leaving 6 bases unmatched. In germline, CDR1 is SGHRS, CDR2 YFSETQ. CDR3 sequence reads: CASSSSLAGSTDTQYF. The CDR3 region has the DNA TGCGCCAGCAGCTCTAGTCTAGCGGGTAGCACAGATACGCAGTATTTT.

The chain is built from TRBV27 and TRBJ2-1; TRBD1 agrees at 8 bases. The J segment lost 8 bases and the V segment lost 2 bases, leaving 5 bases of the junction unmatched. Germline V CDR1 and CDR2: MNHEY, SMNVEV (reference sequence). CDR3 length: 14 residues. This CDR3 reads CASSLGGQGYEQFF. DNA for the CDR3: TGTGCCAGCAGTTTAGGAGGACAGGGCTATGAGCAGTTCTTC.

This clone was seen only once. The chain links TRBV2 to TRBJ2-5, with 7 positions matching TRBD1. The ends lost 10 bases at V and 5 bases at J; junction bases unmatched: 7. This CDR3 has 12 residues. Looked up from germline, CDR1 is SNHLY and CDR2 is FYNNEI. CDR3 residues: CATADRAETQYF. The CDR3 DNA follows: TGTGCCACCGCTGACAGGGCTGAGACCCAGTACTTC.

CDR3 in DNA: TGTGCCAGCAGCTTCTCGGGAGGGATCGGGGGCGAGCAGTACTTC. Its protein product is CASSFSGGIGGEQYF. The chain joins TRBV7-2 to TRBJ2-7; TRBD2 aligns across 8 bases. CDR3 length equals 15 residues. V shed 3 bases, J shed 6 bases, and the junction held 10 bases outside the gene matches. The germline CDR1 and CDR2 sequences are SGHTA and FQGNSA.

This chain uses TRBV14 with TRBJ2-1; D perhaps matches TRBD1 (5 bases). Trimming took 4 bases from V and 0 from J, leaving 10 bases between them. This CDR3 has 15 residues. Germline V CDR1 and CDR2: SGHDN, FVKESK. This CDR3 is CASSLYRSSYNEQFF. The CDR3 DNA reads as TGTGCCAGCAGCCTTTACAGGAGCTCCTACAATGAGCAGTTCTTC.

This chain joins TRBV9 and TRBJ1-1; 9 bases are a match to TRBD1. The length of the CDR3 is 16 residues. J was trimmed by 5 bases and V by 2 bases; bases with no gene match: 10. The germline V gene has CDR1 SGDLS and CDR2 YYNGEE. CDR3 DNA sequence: TGTGCCAGCAGCGTTTATACAGGGGGCGCCGGTACTGAAGCTTTCTTT. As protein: CASSVYTGGAGTEAFF. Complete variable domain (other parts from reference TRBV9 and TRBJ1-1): DSGVTQTPKHLITATGQRVTLRCSPRSGDLSVYWYQQSLDQGLQFLIQYYNGEERAKGNILERFSAQQFPDLHSELNLSSLELGDSALYFCASSVYTGGAGTEAFFGQGTRLTVV.

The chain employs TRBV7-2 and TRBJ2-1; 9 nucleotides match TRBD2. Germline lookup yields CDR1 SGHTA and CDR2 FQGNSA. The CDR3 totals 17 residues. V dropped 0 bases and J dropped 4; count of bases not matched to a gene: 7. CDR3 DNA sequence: TGTGCCAGCAGCTTAGCTTTCAGCGGGGGGCGATACAATGAGCAGTTCTTC. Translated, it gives CASSLAFSGGRYNEQFF.

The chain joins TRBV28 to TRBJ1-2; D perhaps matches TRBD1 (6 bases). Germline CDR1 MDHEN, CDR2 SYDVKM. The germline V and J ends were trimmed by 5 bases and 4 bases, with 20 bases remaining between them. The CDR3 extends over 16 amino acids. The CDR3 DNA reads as TGTGCCAGCAGTAGCCCCCCCACACAGGGACCCTATGGCTACACCTTC. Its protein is CASSSPPTQGPYGYTF.

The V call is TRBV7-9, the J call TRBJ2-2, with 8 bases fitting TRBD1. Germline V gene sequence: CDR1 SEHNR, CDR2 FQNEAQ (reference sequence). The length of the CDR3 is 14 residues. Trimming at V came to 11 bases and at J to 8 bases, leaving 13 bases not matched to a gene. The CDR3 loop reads CAYFQGANSGELFF. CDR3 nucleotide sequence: TGTGCCTATTTCCAGGGGGCGAATTCGGGGGAGCTGTTTTTT.

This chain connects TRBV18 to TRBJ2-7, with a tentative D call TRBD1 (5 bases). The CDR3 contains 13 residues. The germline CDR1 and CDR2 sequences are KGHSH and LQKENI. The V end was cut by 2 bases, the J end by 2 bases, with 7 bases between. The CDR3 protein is CASSPARAYEQYF. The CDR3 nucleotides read TGTGCCAGCTCACCAGCCAGGGCCTACGAGCAGTACTTC.

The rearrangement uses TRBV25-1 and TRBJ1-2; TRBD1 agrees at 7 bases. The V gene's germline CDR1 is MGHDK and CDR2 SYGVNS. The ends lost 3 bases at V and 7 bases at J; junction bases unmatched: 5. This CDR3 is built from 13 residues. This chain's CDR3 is CASSESRGPGYTF. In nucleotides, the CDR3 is TGTGCCAGCAGTGAGTCTAGGGGGCCTGGCTACACCTTC.

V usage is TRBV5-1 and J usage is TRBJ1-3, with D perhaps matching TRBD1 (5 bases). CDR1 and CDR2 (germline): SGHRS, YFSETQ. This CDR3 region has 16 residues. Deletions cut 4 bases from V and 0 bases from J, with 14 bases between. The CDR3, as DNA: TGCGCCAGCAGCCGGCGGGAGGGGACCTCTGGAAACACCATATATTTT. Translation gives CASSRREGTSGNTIYF.

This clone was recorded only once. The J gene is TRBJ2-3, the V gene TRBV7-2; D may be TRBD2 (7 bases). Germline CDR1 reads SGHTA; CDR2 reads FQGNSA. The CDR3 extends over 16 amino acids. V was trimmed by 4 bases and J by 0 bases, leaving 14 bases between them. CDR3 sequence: CASSSLGGGSTDTQYF. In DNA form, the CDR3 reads TGTGCCAGCAGCTCACTAGGGGGGGGGAGCACAGATACGCAGTATTTT.

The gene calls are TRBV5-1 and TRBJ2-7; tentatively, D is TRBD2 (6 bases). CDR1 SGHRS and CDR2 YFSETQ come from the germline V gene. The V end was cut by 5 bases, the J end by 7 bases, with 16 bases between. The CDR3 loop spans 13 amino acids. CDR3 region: CASSSGAPTEQYF. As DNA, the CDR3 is TGCGCCAGCAGTTCGGGAGCTCCAACTGAGCAGTACTTC.

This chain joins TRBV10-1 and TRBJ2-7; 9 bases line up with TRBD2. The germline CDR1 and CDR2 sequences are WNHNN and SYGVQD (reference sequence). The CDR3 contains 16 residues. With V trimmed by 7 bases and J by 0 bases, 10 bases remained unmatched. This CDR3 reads CASTRTTSGSSYEQYF. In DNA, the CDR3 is TGCGCCAGCACCCGGACGACTAGCGGAAGCTCCTACGAGCAGTACTTC.

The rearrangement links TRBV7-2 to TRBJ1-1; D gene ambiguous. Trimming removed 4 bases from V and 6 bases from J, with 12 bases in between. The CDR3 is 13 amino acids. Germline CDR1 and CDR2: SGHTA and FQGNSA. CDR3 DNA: TGTGCCAGCAGCTCCCGTGCAGGCCCTGAAGCTTTCTTT. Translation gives CASSSRAGPEAFF. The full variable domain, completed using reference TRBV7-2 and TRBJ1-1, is GAGVSQSPSNKVTEKGKDVELRCDPISGHTALYWYRQSLGQGLEFLIYFQGNSAPDKSGLPSDRFSAERTGGSVSTLTIQRTQQEDSAVYLCASSSRAGPEAFFGQGTRLTVV.

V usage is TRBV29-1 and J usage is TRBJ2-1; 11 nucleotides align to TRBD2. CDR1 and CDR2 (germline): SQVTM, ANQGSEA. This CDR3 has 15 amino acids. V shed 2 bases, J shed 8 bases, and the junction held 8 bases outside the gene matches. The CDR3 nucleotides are TGCAGCGTTGAACTGCTAGCGGGAGGTGGCGATGAGCAGTTCTTC. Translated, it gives CSVELLAGGGDEQFF.

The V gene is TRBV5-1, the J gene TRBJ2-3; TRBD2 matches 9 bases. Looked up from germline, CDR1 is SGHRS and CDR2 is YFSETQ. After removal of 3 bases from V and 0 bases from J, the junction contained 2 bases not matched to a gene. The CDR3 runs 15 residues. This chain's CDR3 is CASSSTSGSTDTQYF. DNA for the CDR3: TGCGCCAGCAGCTCCACTAGCGGGAGCACAGATACGCAGTATTTT. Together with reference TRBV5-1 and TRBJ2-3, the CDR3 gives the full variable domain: KAGVTQTPRYLIKTRGQQVTLSCSPISGHRSVSWYQQTPGQGLQFLFEYFSETQRNKGNFPGRFSGRQFSNSRSEMNVSTLELGDSALYLCASSSTSGSTDTQYFGPGTRLTVL.

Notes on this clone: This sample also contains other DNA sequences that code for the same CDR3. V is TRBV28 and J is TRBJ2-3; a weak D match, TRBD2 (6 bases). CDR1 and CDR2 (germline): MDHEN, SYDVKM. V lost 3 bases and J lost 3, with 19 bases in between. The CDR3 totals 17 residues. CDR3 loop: CASSFTRTIPPTDTQYF. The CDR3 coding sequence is TGTGCCAGCAGTTTCACCCGGACTATACCCCCGACAGATACGCAGTATTTT.